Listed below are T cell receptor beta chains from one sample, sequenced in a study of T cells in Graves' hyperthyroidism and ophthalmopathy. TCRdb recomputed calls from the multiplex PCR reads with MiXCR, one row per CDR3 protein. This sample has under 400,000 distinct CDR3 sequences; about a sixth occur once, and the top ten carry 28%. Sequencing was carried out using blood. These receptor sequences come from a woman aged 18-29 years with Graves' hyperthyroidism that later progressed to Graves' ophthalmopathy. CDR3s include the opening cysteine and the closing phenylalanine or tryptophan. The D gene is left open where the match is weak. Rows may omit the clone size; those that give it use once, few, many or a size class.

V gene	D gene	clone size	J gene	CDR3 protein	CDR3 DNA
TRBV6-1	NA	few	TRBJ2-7	CASRPEQERTYEQYF	TGTGCCAGCAGACCCGAGCAGGAGCGGACCTACGAGCAGTACTTC
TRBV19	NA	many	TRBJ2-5	CASSRPEGETQYF	TGTGCCAGTAGTAGGCCGGAGGGAGAGACCCAGTACTTC
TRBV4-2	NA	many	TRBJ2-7	CASSQNTGRPSDEQYF	TGTGCCAGCAGCCAAAATACCGGCAGGCCCTCAGACGAGCAGTACTTC
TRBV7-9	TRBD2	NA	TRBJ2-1	CASTTVLAGGRHAEQFF	TGTGCCAGCACCACGGTCCTAGCGGGAGGGAGGCACGCTGAGCAGTTCTTC
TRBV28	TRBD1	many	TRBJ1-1	CASSLRQGGDEAFF	TGTGCCAGCAGTTTGAGGCAGGGGGGGGATGAAGCTTTCTTT
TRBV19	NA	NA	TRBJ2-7	CASSVHTNYEQYF	TGTGCCAGTAGTGTGCACACAAACTACGAGCAGTACTTC
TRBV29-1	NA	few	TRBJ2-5	CSVELDTLGRETQYF	TGCAGCGTTGAATTAGATACCCTCGGAAGAGAGACCCAGTACTTC
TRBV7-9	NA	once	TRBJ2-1	CASSRDFSEQFF	TGTGCCAGCAGCCGGGACTTTTCAGAGCAGTTCTTC
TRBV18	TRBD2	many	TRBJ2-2	CASSPGLAGPNAGELFF	TGTGCCAGCTCACCAGGACTAGCGGGACCGAACGCCGGGGAGCTGTTTTTT
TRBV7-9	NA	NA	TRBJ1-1	CASSPGARAFF	TGTGCCAGCAGCCCGGGGGCCCGGGCTTTCTTT
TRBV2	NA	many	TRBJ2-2	CASSPNSRTGELFF	TGTGCCAGCAGTCCAAATAGCCGTACCGGGGAGCTGTTTTTT
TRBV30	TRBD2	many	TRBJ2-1	CAWAVTSGRAEQFF	TGTGCCTGGGCTGTGACTAGCGGGAGGGCTGAGCAGTTCTTC
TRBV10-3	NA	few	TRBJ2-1	CAISDNRYNEQFF	TGTGCCATCAGTGACAACCGCTACAATGAGCAGTTCTTC
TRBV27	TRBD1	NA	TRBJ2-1	CASSLSARDRVNEQFF	TGTGCCAGCAGTTTATCGGCCCGGGACAGGGTCAATGAGCAGTTCTTC
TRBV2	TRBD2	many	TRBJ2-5	CASSESLAGVDQETQYF	TGTGCCAGCAGTGAAAGCCTAGCGGGAGTGGATCAAGAGACCCAGTACTTC
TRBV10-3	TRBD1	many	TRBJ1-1	CASGTEGSEAFF	TGTGCATCAGGGACAGAGGGCTCTGAAGCTTTCTTT
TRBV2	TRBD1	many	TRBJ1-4	CASRKGTDEKLFF	TGTGCCAGCCGTAAAGGGACAGATGAAAAACTGTTTTTT
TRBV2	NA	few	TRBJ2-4	CATKPRLAKNIQYF	TGTGCCACCAAACCGAGGCTAGCCAAAAACATTCAGTACTTC
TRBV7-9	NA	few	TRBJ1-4	CASSGGEGYLEKLFF	TGTGCCAGCAGTGGAGGCGAGGGATATCTTGAAAAACTGTTTTTT
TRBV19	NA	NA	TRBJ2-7	CASSIDGSRSPHEQYF	TGTGCCAGTAGTATAGACGGGTCGCGTAGTCCTCACGAGCAGTACTTC
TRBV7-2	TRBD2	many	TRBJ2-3	CASSLVTSGRGKDTQYF	TGTGCCAGCAGCTTGGTGACTAGCGGGAGGGGCAAAGATACGCAGTATTTT
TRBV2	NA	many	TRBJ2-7	CASSGGRIATEQYF	TGTGCCAGCAGCGGTGGGAGGATAGCAACCGAGCAGTACTTC
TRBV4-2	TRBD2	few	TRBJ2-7	CASSHGLQREWEQYF	TGTGCCAGCAGCCATGGCCTTCAGCGGGAGTGGGAGCAGTACTTC
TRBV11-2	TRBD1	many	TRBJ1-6	CASSPPTGRNSPLHF	TGTGCCAGCAGCCCTCCGACAGGGCGGAATTCACCCCTCCACTTT
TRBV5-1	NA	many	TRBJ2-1	CASSLEGGGFLNEQFF	TGCGCCAGCAGCTTGGAAGGGGGAGGGTTTCTCAATGAGCAGTTCTTC
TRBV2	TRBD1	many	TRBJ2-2	CASSVSRDSPNTGELFF	TGTGCCAGCAGTGTTTCCCGGGACAGCCCGAACACCGGGGAGCTGTTTTTT
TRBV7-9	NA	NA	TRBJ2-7	CASSLARDSYEQYF	TGTGCCAGCAGCTTAGCACGGGACTCCTACGAGCAGTACTTC
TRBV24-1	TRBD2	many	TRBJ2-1	CATSDPGLAGSSYNEQFF	TGTGCCACCAGTGACCCGGGACTAGCGGGAAGCTCCTACAATGAGCAGTTCTTC
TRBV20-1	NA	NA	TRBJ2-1	CSAGGLAVSSYNEQFF	TGCAGTGCTGGCGGATTAGCGGTCAGCTCCTACAATGAGCAGTTCTTC
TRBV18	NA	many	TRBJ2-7	CASSPSGSSSYEQYF	TGTGCCAGCTCACCAAGCGGTTCGAGCTCCTACGAGCAGTACTTC
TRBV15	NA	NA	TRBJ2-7	CATSRNRGRSTYEQYF	TGTGCCACCAGCAGAAATCGGGGACGTTCCACCTACGAGCAGTACTTC
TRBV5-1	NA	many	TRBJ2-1	CASSLQASRNEQFF	TGCGCCAGCAGCTTGCAAGCTAGCCGCAATGAGCAGTTCTTC
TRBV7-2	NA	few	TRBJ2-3	CASSLKGPRSSDTQYF	TGTGCCAGCAGCTTGAAGGGGCCGAGGAGTTCAGATACGCAGTATTTT
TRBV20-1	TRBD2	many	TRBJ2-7	CSARAGHEQYF	TGCAGTGCCAGAGCGGGGCACGAGCAGTACTTC
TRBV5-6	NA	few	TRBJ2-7	CASSSGRRITYEQYF	TGTGCCAGCAGCTCGGGACGCCGGATTACCTACGAGCAGTACTTC
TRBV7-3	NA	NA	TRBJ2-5	CASSPSGGGFGTQYF	TGTGCCAGCAGCCCCTCTGGTGGGGGGTTTGGGACCCAGTACTTC
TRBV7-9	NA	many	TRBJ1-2	CASTSREYGYTF	TGTGCCAGCACCTCGAGGGAGTATGGCTACACCTTC
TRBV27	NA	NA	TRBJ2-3	CASSFLRDPGGTDTQYF	TGTGCCAGCAGTTTTCTCCGGGACCCCGGGGGCACAGATACGCAGTATTTT
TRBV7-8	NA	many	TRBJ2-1	CASSLPIAEIDNEQFF	TGTGCCAGCAGCTTGCCTATAGCGGAGATCGACAATGAGCAGTTCTTC
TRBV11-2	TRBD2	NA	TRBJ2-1	CASSWGVTSGRRNEQFF	TGTGCCAGCAGCTGGGGGGTTACTAGCGGGAGGCGCAATGAGCAGTTCTTC
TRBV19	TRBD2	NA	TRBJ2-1	CASSRLAGGPNEQFF	TGTGCCAGTAGTAGACTAGCGGGAGGCCCCAATGAGCAGTTCTTC
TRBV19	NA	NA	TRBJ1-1	CASSSETVNTEAFF	TGTGCCAGTAGTTCAGAGACAGTGAACACTGAAGCTTTCTTT
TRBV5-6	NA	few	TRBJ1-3	CASSLTWARAHTIYF	TGTGCCAGCAGCTTGACCTGGGCCAGGGCCCACACCATATATTTT
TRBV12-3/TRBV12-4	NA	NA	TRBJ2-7	CASSLPDRHYEQYF	TGTGCCAGCAGTCTGCCGGACCGCCACTACGAGCAGTACTTC
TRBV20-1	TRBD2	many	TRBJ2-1	CSAPGLAGSYNEQFF	TGCAGTGCTCCGGGACTAGCGGGAAGCTACAATGAGCAGTTCTTC
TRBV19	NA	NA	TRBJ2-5	CASSIRGDRRAVWGEETQYF	TGTGCCAGTAGTATCCGGGGGGACAGACGGGCCGTGTGGGGCGAAGAGACCCAGTACTTC
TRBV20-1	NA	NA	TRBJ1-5	CSAGQGSNQPQHF	TGCAGTGCTGGACAAGGGAGCAATCAGCCCCAGCATTTT
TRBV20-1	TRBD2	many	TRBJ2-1	CSARAAPGLALLEQFF	TGCAGTGCTAGAGCTGCCCCGGGACTAGCCCTCCTTGAGCAGTTCTTC
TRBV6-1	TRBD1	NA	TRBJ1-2	CASSADRGNYGYTF	TGTGCCAGCAGCGCCGACAGGGGGAACTATGGCTACACCTTC
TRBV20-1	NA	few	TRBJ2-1	CSADLMFF	TGCAGTGCTGACCTTATGTTCTTC
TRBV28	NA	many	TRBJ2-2	CASSLCPNPSGTNTGELFF	TGTGCCAGCAGTTTATGCCCAAATCCGTCCGGGACCAACACCGGGGAGCTGTTTTTT
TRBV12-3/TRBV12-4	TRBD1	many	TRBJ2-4	CASNWGGTANIQYF	TGTGCCAGCAATTGGGGTGGGACAGCGAACATTCAGTACTTC
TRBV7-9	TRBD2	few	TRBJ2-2	CASSSPGLAGGGELFF	TGTGCCAGCAGCTCACCGGGACTAGCTGGTGGCGGGGAGCTGTTTTTT
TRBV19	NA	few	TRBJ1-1	CASSYAGSGVGSNTEAFF	TGTGCCAGTAGTTATGCGGGATCTGGGGTAGGGTCGAACACTGAAGCTTTCTTT